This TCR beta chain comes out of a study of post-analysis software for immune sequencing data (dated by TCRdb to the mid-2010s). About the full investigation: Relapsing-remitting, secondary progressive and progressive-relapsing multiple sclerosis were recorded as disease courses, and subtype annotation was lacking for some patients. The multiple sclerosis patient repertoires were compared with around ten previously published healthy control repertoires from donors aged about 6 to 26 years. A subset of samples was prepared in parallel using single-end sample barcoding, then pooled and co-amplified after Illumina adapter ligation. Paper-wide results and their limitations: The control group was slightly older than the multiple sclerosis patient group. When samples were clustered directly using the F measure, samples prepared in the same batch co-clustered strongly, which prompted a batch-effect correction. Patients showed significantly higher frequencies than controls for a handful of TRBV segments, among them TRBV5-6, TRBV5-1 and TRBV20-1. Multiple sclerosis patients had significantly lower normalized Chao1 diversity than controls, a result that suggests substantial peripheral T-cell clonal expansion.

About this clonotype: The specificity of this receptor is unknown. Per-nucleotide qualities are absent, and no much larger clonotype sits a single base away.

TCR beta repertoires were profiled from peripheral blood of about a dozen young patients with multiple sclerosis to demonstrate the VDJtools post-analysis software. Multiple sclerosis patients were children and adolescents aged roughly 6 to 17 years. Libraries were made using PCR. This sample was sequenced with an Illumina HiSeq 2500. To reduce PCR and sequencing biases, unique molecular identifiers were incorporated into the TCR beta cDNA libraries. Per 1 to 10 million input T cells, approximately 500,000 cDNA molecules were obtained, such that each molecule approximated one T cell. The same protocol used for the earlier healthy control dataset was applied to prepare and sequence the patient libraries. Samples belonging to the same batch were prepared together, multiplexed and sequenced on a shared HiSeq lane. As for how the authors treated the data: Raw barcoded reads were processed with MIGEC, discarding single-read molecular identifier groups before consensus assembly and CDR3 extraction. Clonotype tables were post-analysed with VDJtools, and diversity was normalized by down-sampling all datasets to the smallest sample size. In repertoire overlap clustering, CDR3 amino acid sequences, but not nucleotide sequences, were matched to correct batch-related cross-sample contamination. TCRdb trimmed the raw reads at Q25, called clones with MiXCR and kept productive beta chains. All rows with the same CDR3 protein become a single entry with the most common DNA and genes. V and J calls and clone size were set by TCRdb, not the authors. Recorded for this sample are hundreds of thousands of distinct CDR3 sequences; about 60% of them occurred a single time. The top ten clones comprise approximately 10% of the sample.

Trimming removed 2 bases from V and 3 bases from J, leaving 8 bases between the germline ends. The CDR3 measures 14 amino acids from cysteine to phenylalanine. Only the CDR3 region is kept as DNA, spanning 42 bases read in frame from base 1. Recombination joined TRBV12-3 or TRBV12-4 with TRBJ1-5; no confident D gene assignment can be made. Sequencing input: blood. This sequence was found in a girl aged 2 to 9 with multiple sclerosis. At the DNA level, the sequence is TGTGCCAGCAGTTTAAGGTTCCCCAATCAGCCCCAGCATTTT. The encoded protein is CASSLRFPNQPQHF.